A selection of T cell receptor beta chains follows, all from one sample in a study of T-cell reconstitution after alpha-beta-depleted transplantation in children. MiXCR, run by TCRdb on the PCR reads, gives a single entry per CDR3 protein. The repertoire holds some 100,000 distinct CDR3 sequences, about a sixth seen once, with about 20% in the top ten. Source: PBMCs, mostly from graft donor cells, taken 180 days after TCRalphabeta/CD19-depleted stem cell transplant. Source of these receptors: a male patient aged 2-9 years who had a stem cell transplant for acute lymphoblastic leukemia, so the T cells may come from the graft donor. CDR3s include the opening cysteine and the closing phenylalanine or tryptophan. The order of the fields is V gene, clone size, D gene, J gene, CDR3 DNA, CDR3 protein. The D gene is left open where the match is weak. Clone size is shown for a subset of rows, as once, few, many or a class of expanded clone.

>TRBV7-8|NA|NA|TRBJ1-1
TGTGCCAGCAGCTTCGGACCGAACACTGAAGCTTTCTTT
CASSFGPNTEAFF
>TRBV5-1|many|NA|TRBJ2-5
TGCGCCAGCAGCTTGTACGGGCAAGAGACCCAGTACTTC
CASSLYGQETQYF
>TRBV11-2|NA|NA|TRBJ1-3
TGTGCCAGCAGGAAACCTCCCCTGATGGCTCTAGAGAGGGGGTCACGGAACACCATATATTTT
CASRKPPLMALERGSRNTIYF
>TRBV7-7|few|NA|TRBJ1-3
TGTGCCAGCAGCTCCCTTCCCGGAAACACCATATATTTT
CASSSLPGNTIYF
>TRBV29-1|NA|NA|TRBJ2-7
TGCAGCGTCGTCACGGTGGGCAGTTCCTACGAGCAGTACTTC
CSVVTVGSSYEQYF
>TRBV7-2|few|NA|TRBJ1-2
TGTGCCAGCAGTCGAGGGGGGGATGGGCACTATGGCTACACCTTC
CASSRGGDGHYGYTF
>TRBV3-1|NA|NA|TRBJ1-1
TGTGCCAGCAGCCCGGGGGGCCGGTTT
CASSPGGRF
>TRBV15|few|NA|TRBJ2-7
TGTGCCACCAGCAGAGATGGACAGAACTACGAGCAGTACTTC
CATSRDGQNYEQYF
>TRBV27|NA|TRBD2|TRBJ2-1
TGTGCCAGCAGTCCGGGACTAGCGCGGAGTGAGCAGTTCTTC
CASSPGLARSEQFF
>TRBV5-8|NA|NA|TRBJ1-4
TGTGCCAGCAGCTTGCAGGGATCCCTCGGGGAAAAACTGTTTTTT
CASSLQGSLGEKLFF
>TRBV7-9|few|TRBD2|TRBJ2-5
TGTGCCAGCAGCCCCCCCGGGGACGGGAGGAGGGAGACCCAGTACTTC
CASSPPGDGRRETQYF
>TRBV12-3/TRBV12-4|NA|NA|TRBJ2-6
TGTGCCAGCACCCAGGCTAGTTCCTCCAACGTCCTGACTTTC
CASTQASSSNVLTF
>TRBV6-5|few|NA|TRBJ2-1
TGTGCCAGCAGTTCCCCTTTATCAAGCTCCTACAATGAGCAGTTCTTC
CASSSPLSSSYNEQFF
>TRBV5-5|NA|NA|TRBJ2-3
TGTGCCAGCAGCTTGGAAGTCGATACGCAGTATTTT
CASSLEVDTQYF
>TRBV5-5|NA|NA|TRBJ2-2
TGTGCCAGCAGCCCTTACCTGAACTCCGGGGAGCTGTTTTTT
CASSPYLNSGELFF
>TRBV20-1|NA|NA|TRBJ2-5
TGCAGTGCTAGAGATGAAGGGGGGCGAGGGGAGACCCAGTACTTC
CSARDEGGRGETQYF
>TRBV7-8|few|NA|TRBJ2-7
TGTGCCAGCAGCTTTAAGTGGGACGCTTACGAGCAGTACTTC
CASSFKWDAYEQYF
>TRBV30|few|NA|TRBJ2-7
TGTGCCTGGAGTGATACAGGCGGGACCTACGAGCAGTACTTC
CAWSDTGGTYEQYF
>TRBV10-3|few|NA|TRBJ2-7
TGTGCCATCAGTGAGTCGCCGACACATCACGAGCAGTACTTC
CAISESPTHHEQYF
>TRBV12-3/TRBV12-4|few|NA|TRBJ2-3
TGTGCCAGCAGTTTAGGGGCTAGTTCCGGAACGCAGTATTTT
CASSLGASSGTQYF
>TRBV10-3|many|NA|TRBJ2-7
TGTGCCATCACTGGGGCCGGGGGAAGACAGGGTGTCGCCGAGCAGTACTTC
CAITGAGGRQGVAEQYF
>TRBV27|NA|NA|TRBJ2-1
TGTGCCAGCAGTTTTTTTAATGAGCAGTTCTTC
CASSFFNEQFF
>TRBV29-1|NA|TRBD2|TRBJ2-5
TGCAGCGTCTCTAGCGGGGGGGCAGGGGAGACCCAGTACTTC
CSVSSGGAGETQYF
>TRBV29-1|NA|NA|TRBJ2-3
TGCAGCGTTGAATTTCGCCCGGGTCTAGTCCCAGATACGCAGTATTTT
CSVEFRPGLVPDTQYF
>TRBV5-5|few|NA|TRBJ1-5
TGTGCCAGCAGCTTGGCAGGGACAACGCAGCCCCAGCATTTT
CASSLAGTTQPQHF
>TRBV20-1|few|NA|TRBJ2-3
TGCAGTGCTAGAGATGGAAGGGGCGAGGCAGATACGCAGTATTTT
CSARDGRGEADTQYF
>TRBV7-2|NA|TRBD1|TRBJ1-6
TGTGCCAGCAGCTTAGTATTCCCCAGGGGGGAGTCACCCCTCCACTTT
CASSLVFPRGESPLHF
>TRBV6-5|NA|NA|TRBJ1-6
TGTGCCAGCAGTTACCTGGACGCGAGCTCCTATAATTCACCCCTCCACTTT
CASSYLDASSYNSPLHF
>TRBV12-3/TRBV12-4|NA|NA|TRBJ2-7
TGTGCCAGCAGTTTAGGGTATGGGCAGTACTTC
CASSLGYGQYF
>TRBV7-2|few|TRBD2|TRBJ2-1
TGTGCCAGCAGCGGTCTAGCGGGAGGGCCTAGGGAGCAGTTCTTC
CASSGLAGGPREQFF
>TRBV4-3|NA|TRBD1|TRBJ2-4
TGCGCCAGCAGCCACGCCACAGGGGGCATTCAGTACTTC
CASSHATGGIQYF
>TRBV29-1|NA|TRBD1|TRBJ1-5
TGCAGCGTTGAAGATGCGTTCAGGGGGGAATTTTTTAGCAATCAGCCCCAGCATTTT
CSVEDAFRGEFFSNQPQHF
>TRBV11-2|NA|NA|TRBJ1-1
TGTGCCAGCAGCTTCCCCAATCCGAACACTGAAGCTTTCTTT
CASSFPNPNTEAFF
>TRBV5-6|many|NA|TRBJ1-5
TGTGCCAGCACCGACCCAGGAGAGGGGGATCCACCTAGCAATCAGCCCCAGCATTTT
CASTDPGEGDPPSNQPQHF
>TRBV20-1|few|TRBD1|TRBJ1-2
TGCAGTGCTAACCGACAGGGGACAAACTATGGCTACACCTTC
CSANRQGTNYGYTF
>TRBV7-7|NA|TRBD2|TRBJ2-5
TGTGCCAGCAGCTTAGCTATAAGCGGGGGAGTCCAAGAGACCCAGTACTTC
CASSLAISGGVQETQYF
>TRBV6-1|many|TRBD2|TRBJ2-7
TGTGCCAGCACCCCCGGACTAGCGGGAGTAGGATTTTACGAGCAGTACTTC
CASTPGLAGVGFYEQYF
>TRBV5-6|NA|NA|TRBJ2-7
TGTGCCAGCAGCGAAATAAGAGAGTTCGCCTACGAGCAGTACTTC
CASSEIREFAYEQYF
>TRBV6-5|few|TRBD2|TRBJ2-3
TGTGCCAGCAGTTCCCCGACTAGCGGGGGGAAAGATACGCAGTATTTT
CASSSPTSGGKDTQYF
>TRBV11-2|NA|NA|TRBJ1-5
TGTGCCAGCAGCTTAGGGGTGGGACTGGAAAATAGCAATCAGCCCCAGCATTTT
CASSLGVGLENSNQPQHF
>TRBV20-1|many|TRBD2|TRBJ2-1
TGCAGTGCTAGAAAGCGGGGCATAGAAACCTACAATGAGCAGTTCTTC
CSARKRGIETYNEQFF
>TRBV7-2|few|NA|TRBJ2-1
TGTGCCAGCAGCTCTAGGGCCGTCAATGAGCAGTTCTTC
CASSSRAVNEQFF
>TRBV7-2|few|NA|TRBJ2-5
TGTGCCAGCAGCCCACCGGGATTACAAGAGACCCAGTACTTC
CASSPPGLQETQYF
>TRBV21-1|few|NA|TRBJ1-2
TGTGCCAGCACTGAAAAACAGGGAAAGGACGGCTACACCTTC
CASTEKQGKDGYTF
>TRBV12-3/TRBV12-4|NA|TRBD1|TRBJ2-2
TGTGCCAGCAGCCGGACAGGAGGAGGCACCGGGGAGCTGTTTTTT
CASSRTGGGTGELFF
>TRBV2|few|NA|TRBJ1-5
TGTGCCAGCAGCCCGACACTTAGCAATCAGCCCCAGCATTTT
CASSPTLSNQPQHF
>TRBV3-1|few|NA|TRBJ2-1
TGTGCCAGCAGCCAAGCGGGACTCTGGGACAATGAGCAGTTCTTC
CASSQAGLWDNEQFF
>TRBV12-3/TRBV12-4|many|NA|TRBJ1-1
TGTGCCAGCATCTATTCGAATGGGAACACTGAAGCTTTCTTT
CASIYSNGNTEAFF
>TRBV7-2|medium-sized|TRBD2|TRBJ2-3
TGTGCCAGCAGCTTAGCCAGGTTAGCGGGCGCCACAGATACGCAGTATTTT
CASSLARLAGATDTQYF
>TRBV20-1|few|NA|TRBJ2-7
TGCAGTGCTAGAGATTTGGACCGGGGGACCCAGTACGAGCAGTACTTC
CSARDLDRGTQYEQYF
>TRBV28|NA|NA|TRBJ2-7
TGTGCCAGCAAATGGGCCCGCCGGGTCGAGCAGTACTTC
CASKWARRVEQYF
>TRBV4-1|many|NA|TRBJ1-1
TGCGCCAGCAGCCAAGATTCGGGGAGACTACGAGCTTTCTTT
CASSQDSGRLRAFF
>TRBV28|few|NA|TRBJ1-3
TGTGCCAGCAGCCCACTTATGGGTGGAAACACCATATATTTT
CASSPLMGGNTIYF
>TRBV10-3|few|NA|TRBJ2-1
TGTGCCATCAGTGAGTCGGCAGCGTCCTACAATGAGCAGTTCTTC
CAISESAASYNEQFF